This T cell receptor beta chain is from a study of response to subunit inactivated influenza vaccine. The V gene end was trimmed by 5 bases and the J gene end by 4 bases; junction bases not matched to a gene: 6. CDR1 is SGHRS, CDR2 YFSETQ, per germline. The CDR3 runs to 15 residues. TCRdb reanalysed the RT-PCR reads using MiXCR and keeps one entry per CDR3 protein. The data contain 450,000 to 700,000 distinct CDR3 sequences, 14% of them singletons. The source material was PBMCs from blood, sampled roughly 12 days after vaccination. The TCR was taken from a man aged 50-60 years who received an inactivated influenza vaccine. The chain recombines TRBV5-1 with TRBJ2-3, with TRBD2 matching over 11 bases. Written as DNA, the CDR3 is TGCGCCAGCAGATCGGGACTAGCGGATTCAGATACGCAGTATTTT. This sequence encodes CASRSGLADSDTQYF.